This T cell receptor (beta chain) was observed in a study of identical twins. TCRdb re-called the 5' RACE reads with MiXCR, one entry per CDR3 protein. The sample includes around 680,000 distinct CDR3 sequences, 8% to 9% of them seen just once. Trimming took 5 bases from V and 2 from J; bases not matched to a gene: 2. The CDR3 consists of 14 residues. Germline lookup yields CDR1 SGHTA and CDR2 FQGNSA. This clonotype was seen only a few times. Antigen specificity is unknown. No donor was unhealthy or non-Caucasian. Study-wide findings and caveats: Diverse VJ usage suggested most zero-insertion clonotypes were not invariant T cells. Out-of-frame alpha sequences shared by twins were enriched for low generation probability.

This sample also appeared in a second study, on yellow fever vaccine responses in identical twins. This second study says: Twins reportedly had a vaccine T cell response that seemed partly convergent, partly personalized.

This receptor was taken from a woman aged 18-29 years in good health. The sample comprised PBMCs. The chain joins TRBV7-2 to TRBJ2-7; 11 bases agree with TRBD2. DNA for the CDR3: TGTGCCAGCAGCACTAGCGGGAGACCCTACGAGCAGTACTTC. It is translated as CASSTSGRPYEQYF. The full variable domain, rest sourced from reference TRBV7-2 and TRBJ2-7, is GAGVSQSPSNKVTEKGKDVELRCDPISGHTALYWYRQSLGQGLEFLIYFQGNSAPDKSGLPSDRFSAERTGGSVSTLTIQRTQQEDSAVYLCASSTSGRPYEQYFGPGTRLTVT.